The sample holds one count of the clone carrying this T cell receptor (beta chain). What it binds is not known. A much larger clone differs by one base, so this may be a read error. Unique molecular identifiers were carried by the TCR beta cDNA libraries. TCRdb itself ran the PCR reads through MiXCR, one entry per CDR3 protein. The sample records about 150,000 distinct CDR3 sequences, around 28% being singletons. The sample comes from a study of post-analysis software for immune sequencing data. Study background: Clinical courses comprised relapsing-remitting, secondary progressive and progressive-relapsing multiple sclerosis.

V lost 1 base and J 6 bases, leaving 12 bases between the germline ends. Per germline, CDR1 LGHDT and CDR2 YNNKEL (reference sequence). This CDR3 has 14 residues. Study results and caveats: Versus controls, multiple sclerosis patients showed significantly lower diversity (normalized Chao1). Comparison of patients with controls showed five or six TRBV segments more frequent in patients, TRBV5-6, TRBV5-1 and TRBV20-1 among them. With F measure, samples from one preparation batch clustered together strongly.

Sequencing was done on a sample of blood. V usage is TRBV3-1 and J usage is TRBJ1-2; D gene ambiguous. The TCR sequence derives from a girl between 5 and 17 years old with multiple sclerosis. For the CDR3, the DNA is TGTGCCAGCAGCCAAGTATATGACGGAGATGGCTACACCTTC. It specifies CASSQVYDGDGYTF.